This TCR beta chain came from a study of OX40 agonist ivuxolimab in advanced cancers. Study summary: Patients received ivuxolimab, an intravenous treatment, every 2 weeks at 0.01 to 10 mg/kg. Averaging 60 years in age, with a range of about 20 to 90, the cohort was approximately 87% male.

Study findings and constraints: Relative to CD4+ cells, CD8+ T cells on average had more expanded clones.

The CDR3 is made up of 15 amino acids. J was trimmed by 7 bases and V by 3 bases; bases with no gene match: 11. CDR1 and CDR2 from the germline V gene are SGDLS and YYNGEE. The data were produced by immunoSEQ multiplex PCR, yet TCRdb's version contains in-frame clones alone and is incomplete. Of 11,000 or so clones listed, about three quarters are singletons. As regards this clone: What it recognizes is unknown.

This chain connects TRBV9 to TRBJ2-7; 9 bases map to TRBD2. Sequencing was performed on CD4+ or CD8+ T cells sorted from blood, taken in a trial of the OX40 agonist ivuxolimab. The clonotype comes from an adult with an advanced solid tumor such as melanoma, head and neck, liver or kidney cancer. In nucleotides, the CDR3 is TGTGCCAGCAGCGAGCGGGGGGTTTCTTTGGGTGAGCAGTACTTC. It translates to CASSERGVSLGEQYF.